A single sample gave rise to the 7 T cell receptor beta chains below, sequenced in a study of CD8 T cells in ankylosing spondylitis. Findings and caveats of the study: One TCR beta motif, made up of 7 or 8 highly homologous variants, appeared characteristic of ankylosing spondylitis blood.

TCRdb processed the 5' RACE reads anew with MiXCR; each CDR3 protein has one entry. Among about 440,000 distinct CDR3 sequences listed, more than 15% were seen once. These receptors have no known antigen. Sequenced material: blood, either unsorted or a sorted T cell fraction (not recorded which). These receptors were obtained from a male donor with ankylosing spondylitis.

This clonotype has more than one count but fewer than ten. The chain recombines TRBV20-1 with TRBJ1-1; a possible D gene is TRBD1 (6 bases). V dropped 1 base and J dropped 2 bases, with 23 bases sitting between them. Germline CDR1 and CDR2: DFQATT and SNEGSKA (reference sequence). The CDR3 totals 18 residues. CDR3 protein: CSARAGWRPRGGNTEAFF. CDR3 sequence (DNA): TGCAGTGCTAGAGCGGGTTGGAGGCCCAGGGGTGGTAACACTGAAGCTTTCTTT.

This clonotype was found a few times. This chain uses TRBV6-2 or TRBV6-3 with TRBJ2-3; D is possibly TRBD1 (6 bases). CDR1 and CDR2 (germline): MNHEY, SVGEGT. The V end was cut by 0 bases, the J end by 9 bases, with 10 bases between. This CDR3 spans 13 amino acids. CDR3 residues: CASSYSGAGTQYF. CDR3 coding DNA: TGTGCCAGCAGTTACTCGGGGGCTGGGACGCAGTATTTT.

The chain carries TRBV10-3 and TRBJ2-1; TRBD2 matches 11 bases. With V trimmed by 10 bases and J by 1 base, 6 bases remained unmatched. CDR1 is ENHRY, CDR2 SYGVKD, per germline. The CDR3 has 15 amino acids. CDR3 in DNA: TGTGCCACTAATTTAGCGGGAGGGTCCTACAATGAGCAGTTCTTC. This codes for CATNLAGGSYNEQFF.

This rearrangement joins TRBV28 to TRBJ2-1; 8 bases are shared with TRBD2. V lost 5 bases, J lost 9 bases, and 9 bases stayed unmatched. Germline CDR1 is MDHEN and CDR2 is SYDVKM. The CDR3 is made up of 14 amino acids. Here the CDR3 DNA reads TGTGCCAGCAGTGCCGGGACTAGGAAGTCTGAGCAGTTCTTC. This translates into CASSAGTRKSEQFF. The complete variable domain, with remaining parts taken from reference TRBV28 and TRBJ2-1, reads DVKVTQSSRYLVKRTGEKVFLECVQDMDHENMFWYRQDPGLGLRLIYFSYDVKMKEKGDIPEGYSVSREKKERFSLILESASTNQTSMYLCASSAGTRKSEQFFGPGTRLTVL.

This clonotype was seen only a few times. V usage is TRBV4-3 and J usage is TRBJ1-1; 12 bases are shared with TRBD1. The CDR3 has 18 residues. CDR1 is LGHNA and CDR2 is YSLEER in the germline V gene. The V and J ends lost 0 bases and 7 bases, in that order; junction bases with no gene match: 12. The CDR3 DNA is TGCGCCAGCAGCCAAGAACGGTTAGGGACAGGGGGCCCTCATGAAGCTTTCTTT. Translation gives CASSQERLGTGGPHEAFF.

V gene TRBV6-2 or TRBV6-3 combines with J gene TRBJ2-1; 14 positions match TRBD2. The CDR3 runs to 17 residues. The junction had 13 bases not matched to a gene; V was cut back by 6 bases and J by 9 bases. Germline values: CDR1 MNHEY, CDR2 SVGEGT. Here the CDR3 DNA reads TGTGCCAGCAGAGCGATCCCCGGGACTAGCGGGAGAGGTGAGCAGTTCTTC. Its protein product is CASRAIPGTSGRGEQFF.

This chain uses TRBV18 with TRBJ1-2; no firm D call. The V gene lost 3 bases and the J gene lost 8 bases, with 19 bases spanning the gap. The CDR3 loop spans 15 amino acids. From germline, CDR1 is KGHSH and CDR2 LQKENI. CDR3 nucleotide sequence: TGTGCCAGCTCACCTCTATCGGACTCATCGGAGGGCTACACCTTC. It yields the protein CASSPLSDSSEGYTF.